Listed below are T cell receptor beta chains from one sample, sequenced in a study of T cell repertoires in cytomegalovirus infection. TCRdb re-analysed the reads in MiXCR, keeping a single row per CDR3 protein. The repertoire holds approximately 500,000 distinct CDR3 sequences, with approximately 25% as singletons. The sequenced material came from PBMCs. The receptors shown here come from a human donor in good health (CMV status not recorded). Some clones in this sample may be carry-over from other donors' samples. CDR3s include the opening cysteine and the closing phenylalanine or tryptophan. The order of the fields is V gene, J gene, clone size, D gene, CDR3 protein, CDR3 DNA. The D gene is left open where the match is weak. Clone sizes are given selectively: once, few, many, or a class where the clone is expanded.

>TRBV7-2|TRBJ1-5|NA|NA
CASSPGAGNQPQHF
TGTGCCAGCAGCCCAGGGGCAGGCAATCAGCCCCAGCATTTT
>TRBV15|TRBJ2-5|few|NA
CATSRGSRAKETQYF
TGTGCCACCAGCAGAGGTAGCCGGGCCAAAGAGACCCAGTACTTC
>TRBV12-3/TRBV12-4|TRBJ1-5|many|NA
CASSFGGFSNQPQHF
TGTGCCAGCAGTTTTGGGGGGTTTAGCAATCAGCCCCAGCATTTT
>TRBV6-2/TRBV6-3|TRBJ1-5|few|NA
CATDSPGQPQHF
TGTGCCACCGACAGTCCGGGTCAGCCCCAGCATTTT
>TRBV27|TRBJ1-1|NA|NA
CASNPSGSAEAFF
TGTGCCAGCAACCCTTCAGGGTCCGCTGAAGCTTTCTTT
>TRBV12-3/TRBV12-4|TRBJ2-7|NA|TRBD2
CASSFLKRGLVGYEQYF
TGTGCCAGCAGTTTCCTTAAACGAGGACTAGTTGGCTACGAGCAGTACTTC
>TRBV7-2|TRBJ2-1|many|TRBD2
CASSLVGSGGNEQFF
TGTGCCAGCAGCTTAGTTGGGAGCGGGGGCAATGAGCAGTTCTTC
>TRBV7-2|TRBJ2-3|many|TRBD2
CASSALAGGGDTQYF
TGTGCCAGCAGCGCCCTAGCGGGGGGGGGGGATACGCAGTATTTT
>TRBV30|TRBJ1-6|NA|NA
CAWKGYRDSSDSPLHF
TGTGCCTGGAAGGGATACAGGGATTCCTCGGATTCACCCCTCCACTTT
>TRBV19|TRBJ1-5|NA|TRBD1
CASSIMGTGGTQPQHF
TGTGCCAGTAGTATCATGGGGACAGGGGGCACTCAGCCCCAGCATTTT
>TRBV6-1|TRBJ1-5|few|TRBD1
CASKQGALDQPQHF
TGTGCCAGTAAACAGGGGGCGCTTGATCAGCCCCAGCATTTT
>TRBV19|TRBJ1-1|few|NA
CASSGAGDTEAFF
TGTGCCAGTAGTGGAGCAGGGGACACTGAAGCTTTCTTT
>TRBV7-6|TRBJ2-7|NA|TRBD1
CASSTPRDRGGEQYF
TGTGCCAGCAGCACCCCCCGGGACAGGGGGGGCGAGCAGTACTTC
>TRBV7-2|TRBJ1-4|NA|TRBD1
CASRIGGFEKLFF
TGTGCCAGCAGAATAGGGGGCTTTGAAAAACTGTTTTTT
>TRBV7-2|TRBJ2-3|NA|NA
CASFRGSSTDTQYF
TGTGCCAGCTTTAGGGGGTCGAGCACAGATACGCAGTATTTT
>TRBV5-6|TRBJ2-1|NA|TRBD1
CASSYGTGGPYNEQFF
TGTGCCAGCAGCTATGGGACAGGGGGTCCCTACAATGAGCAGTTCTTC
>TRBV7-8|TRBJ2-2|NA|NA
CASRVTDFTGELFF
TGTGCCAGCAGGGTAACGGATTTCACCGGGGAGCTGTTTTTT
>TRBV27|TRBJ2-2|NA|NA
CASRIQGRGGTGELFF
TGTGCCAGCAGAATCCAGGGGAGAGGGGGCACCGGGGAGCTGTTTTTT
>TRBV5-5|TRBJ2-1|NA|NA
CASREGAGNEQFF
TGTGCCAGCAGGGAGGGGGCGGGTAATGAGCAGTTCTTC
>TRBV28|TRBJ1-5|NA|NA
CASSLGARADQPQHF
TGTGCCAGCAGTTTGGGGGCTAGGGCTGATCAGCCCCAGCATTTT
>TRBV28|TRBJ2-4|NA|NA
CASTGPPNIQYF
TGTGCCAGCACGGGGCCTCCGAACATTCAGTACTTC
>TRBV12-3/TRBV12-4|TRBJ2-7|few|NA
CASSLGPSPTDEQYF
TGTGCCAGCAGTTTAGGACCATCGCCTACTGACGAGCAGTACTTC
>TRBV6-1|TRBJ1-1|few|TRBD1
CASRIITGGGNTEAFF
TGTGCCAGCAGAATCATTACAGGGGGTGGGAACACTGAAGCTTTCTTT
>TRBV30|TRBJ1-3|NA|TRBD1
CAWSGDGTGGFSGNTIYF
TGTGCCTGGAGCGGAGATGGGACAGGGGGTTTCTCTGGAAACACCATATATTTT
>TRBV20-1|TRBJ2-5|few|NA
CSASQRGGGQETQYF
TGCAGTGCTAGTCAAAGGGGGGGGGGGCAAGAGACCCAGTACTTC
>TRBV11-2|TRBJ2-2|NA|NA
CASSLMAGVNTGELFF
TGTGCCAGCAGCTTAATGGCAGGGGTCAACACCGGGGAGCTGTTTTTT
>TRBV7-9|TRBJ1-3|few|TRBD1
CASSTIRLQGLISGNTIYF
TGTGCCAGCAGCACCATCCGCTTACAGGGGCTGATCTCTGGAAACACCATATATTTT
>TRBV25-1|TRBJ2-4|once|TRBD2
CASSEWASGHIQYF
TGTGCCAGCAGTGAATGGGCTAGCGGGCACATTCAGTACTTC
>TRBV9|TRBJ2-5|NA|NA
CASSVVPGSGEETQYF
TGTGCCAGCAGCGTAGTTCCGGGGAGTGGGGAGGAGACCCAGTACTTC
>TRBV7-6|TRBJ2-4|many|TRBD2
CASSLTPASGRAKNIQYF
TGTGCCAGCAGCTTAACTCCCGCTAGCGGGAGGGCCAAAAACATTCAGTACTTC
>TRBV18|TRBJ1-2|NA|NA
CASSPVVGLSFAGYTF
TGTGCCAGCTCACCAGTTGTCGGGTTATCTTTTGCTGGCTACACCTTC
>TRBV10-3|TRBJ1-6|few|NA
CAIGSGGSPLHF
TGTGCCATCGGGTCGGGTGGTTCACCCCTCCACTTT
>TRBV11-1|TRBJ2-7|NA|NA
CASSLVTGYGPYEQYF
TGTGCCAGCAGCTTAGTTACCGGGTATGGGCCCTACGAGCAGTACTTC
>TRBV12-3/TRBV12-4|TRBJ1-1|NA|TRBD1
CASTGQGWTEAFF
TGTGCCAGCACCGGACAGGGTTGGACTGAAGCTTTCTTT
>TRBV10-3|TRBJ1-2|NA|TRBD1
CAISESRDRRANYGYTF
TGTGCCATCAGTGAGTCGAGGGACAGGAGAGCTAACTATGGCTACACCTTC
>TRBV20-1|TRBJ2-1|NA|NA
CSARVPLPEDNNEQFF
TGCAGTGCTAGAGTCCCCCTCCCTGAGGATAACAATGAGCAGTTCTTC
>TRBV15|TRBJ1-2|few|NA
CATSRDLGDYGYTF
TGTGCCACCAGCAGAGATCTAGGGGACTATGGCTACACCTTC
>TRBV6-5|TRBJ1-1|few|NA
CASSYSQRGITEAFF
TGTGCCAGCAGTTACTCACAGAGGGGGATAACTGAAGCTTTCTTT
>TRBV4-1|TRBJ2-1|NA|NA
CASSQGSQSSYNEQFF
TGCGCCAGCAGCCAGGGTAGCCAGAGCTCCTACAATGAGCAGTTCTTC
>TRBV10-3|TRBJ1-2|NA|NA
CAITGDEDYGYTF
TGTGCCATCACAGGGGACGAGGACTATGGCTACACCTTC
>TRBV6-1|TRBJ1-2|NA|NA
CASRFGTDYGYTF
TGTGCCAGCAGGTTTGGGACTGACTATGGCTACACCTTC
>TRBV18|TRBJ2-3|NA|NA
CASSPLVGTTQTDTQYF
TGTGCCAGCTCACCGCTTGTTGGAACTACCCAAACAGATACGCAGTATTTT
>TRBV6-2/TRBV6-3|TRBJ2-1|NA|TRBD2
CASSLLAGAHNEQFF
TGTGCCAGCAGTTTACTAGCGGGCGCCCACAATGAGCAGTTCTTC
>TRBV7-2|TRBJ2-5|many|TRBD2
CASSLFSSGNQETQYF
TGTGCCAGCAGCTTATTTTCTAGCGGAAATCAAGAGACCCAGTACTTC
>TRBV19|TRBJ2-7|NA|NA
CASRDREEAGYEQYF
TGTGCCAGTAGGGACAGGGAGGAAGCGGGGTACGAGCAGTACTTC